This T cell receptor (beta chain) is drawn from a study of T cell repertoires in cytomegalovirus infection. Across the study: Public signatures in TCR beta pointed to CMV infection and matching HLA type.

With regard to this clonotype: Its antigen is undetermined. This CDR3 is missing its conserved last phenylalanine or tryptophan, likely due to a read error. The DNA is omitted, as the CDR3 cannot be located on it reliably, and the CDR3 follows TCRdb's listing.

General study results and limits: Summed frequency of shared TCR beta families picked out CMV carriers who also had the relevant HLA. HLA-C-restricted CMV-specific TCR beta clonotypes prevailed in the ex vivo response.

TCRdb reanalysed the reads using MiXCR and keeps one entry per CDR3 protein. The table shows roughly 720,000 distinct CDR3 sequences, with 35% occurring only once. Germline CDR1 MNHNY, CDR2 SVGAGI (reference sequence). The CDR3 has 13 amino acids, counting both end residues. This clonotype originated in a human donor in good health (CMV status not recorded). Some clones in this sample may be carry-over from other donors' samples. The gene calls are TRBV6-6 and TRBJ1-2; the D call TRBD1 from the table was never checked on the DNA. The sequencing sample was made of PBMCs. The CDR3 reads CASRPDRVNGYTL.